This TCR beta chain was documented in a study of cytomegalovirus exposure and HLA in healthy donors. Regarding the study as a whole: Several top significant clusters appeared, in a later analysis, to be linked to common viral pathogens.

Comment on this clone: Its antigen is as yet unknown.

Germline loops: CDR1 SGHAT, CDR2 FQNNGV. The CDR3 totals 14 residues. J lost 7 bases, V lost 4 bases, and 7 bases had no gene match. PCR involved 60 Vbeta and 13 Jbeta primers. Only in-frame clones appear in the TCRdb table, and some are missing; sequencing was by immunoSEQ multiplex PCR. The table has under 130,000 clones, 74% seen once; the top ten hold 2% to 3%. These donors counted as nominally healthy when sampled, but unrecorded immune exposures were likely. The sequence derives from a man in his fifties or sixties in good health and CMV-seropositive. The sample was PBMCs. The chain links TRBV11-2 to TRBJ1-1; the match to TRBD1 covers 9 bases. As DNA, the CDR3 is TGTGCCAGCAGCTGGACAGGGGCCGGAATTGAAGCTTTCTTT. This encodes CASSWTGAGIEAFF.